Listed here is a single T cell receptor beta chain. The data were taken from a study of identical twins. Each CDR3 protein gets one entry after TCRdb re-called the 5' RACE reads with MiXCR. The profile shows more than 600,000 distinct CDR3 sequences, over 15% of them singletons. The germline gives CDR1 DFQATT, CDR2 SNEGSKA (reference sequence). Trimming removed 3 bases at V and 2 bases at J, with 20 bases between. There are 16 residues in the CDR3. These data were also filed under a second study, of T cells expressing NK-cell markers. That work adds: Dominant NKG2C+ clonotypes accounted for roughly 1.0-7.0% of CD8+ T cells in six donors.

The origin of this receptor is a woman aged 18-30 years in good health. The sequenced sample was PBMCs. The chain is built from TRBV20-1 and TRBJ2-7, with D possibly being TRBD1 or TRBD2 (5 bases each). CDR3 region: CSARDFRAENTYEQYF. Written as DNA, the CDR3 is TGCAGTGCTAGGGACTTCAGGGCCGAAAATACCTACGAGCAGTACTTC.